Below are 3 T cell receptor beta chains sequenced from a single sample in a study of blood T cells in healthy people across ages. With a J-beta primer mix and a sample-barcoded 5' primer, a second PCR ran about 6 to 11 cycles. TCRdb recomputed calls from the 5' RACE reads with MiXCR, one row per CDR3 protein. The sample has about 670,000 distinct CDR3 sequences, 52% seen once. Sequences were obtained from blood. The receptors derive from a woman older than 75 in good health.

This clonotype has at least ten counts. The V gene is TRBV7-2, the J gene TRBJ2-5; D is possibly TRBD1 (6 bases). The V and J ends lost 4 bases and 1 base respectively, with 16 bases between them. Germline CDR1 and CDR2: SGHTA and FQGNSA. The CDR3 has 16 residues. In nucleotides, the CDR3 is TGTGCCAGCAGCTCCCCCCCGGGACACCGCCAAGAGACCCAGTACTTC. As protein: CASSSPPGHRQETQYF.

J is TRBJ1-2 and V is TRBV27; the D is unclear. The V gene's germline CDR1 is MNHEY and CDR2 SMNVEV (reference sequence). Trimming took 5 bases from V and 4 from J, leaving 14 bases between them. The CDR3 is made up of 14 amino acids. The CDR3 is CASSKSPPGYGYTF. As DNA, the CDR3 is TGTGCCAGCAGTAAGAGCCCCCCGGGCTATGGCTACACCTTC.

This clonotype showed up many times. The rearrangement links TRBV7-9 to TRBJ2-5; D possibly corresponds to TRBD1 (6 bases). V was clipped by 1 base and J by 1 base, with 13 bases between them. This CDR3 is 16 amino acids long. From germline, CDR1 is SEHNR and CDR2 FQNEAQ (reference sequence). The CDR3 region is CASSLGQGLTQETQYF. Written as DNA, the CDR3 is TGTGCCAGCAGCTTAGGGCAGGGGCTTACCCAAGAGACCCAGTACTTC. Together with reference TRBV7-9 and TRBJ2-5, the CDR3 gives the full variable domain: DTGVSQNPRHKITKRGQNVTFRCDPISEHNRLYWYRQTLGQGPEFLTYFQNEAQLEKSRLLSDRFSAERPKGSFSTLEIQRTEQGDSAMYLCASSLGQGLTQETQYFGPGTRLLVL.